The entry below gives a single T cell receptor (beta chain) sequence along with its context. Its antigen is still unknown. The V and J ends lost 0 bases and 8 bases respectively, with 11 bases between them. CDR1 and CDR2 from the germline V gene are MNHEY and SVGAGI. The CDR3 covers 13 residues. The data were obtained in a study of T cell responses to AZD1222 COVID-19 vaccine. Study-wide results and caveats: No day 14 peak samples; only post-peak repertoires were characterized.

Generated by immunoSEQ multiplex PCR, the TCRdb table keeps only in-frame clones and is missing some. The sample lists 110,000 to 150,000 clones; about 90% were seen once. The TCR comes from an adult who received the AZD1222 COVID-19 vaccine. Sequenced here: peripheral blood, sampled 28 days after the second AZD1222 dose. V is TRBV6-5 and J is TRBJ2-7; D is ambiguous. Here the CDR3 reads CASSYSNRGQQYF. CDR3 in DNA: TGTGCCAGCAGTTACTCCAACCGTGGGCAGCAGTACTTC.